This TCR beta chain was captured by sequencing in a study of OX40 agonist ivuxolimab in advanced cancers. About the research overall: An anti-OX40 (CD134) antibody with agonistic activity, ivuxolimab, was administered to patients. Prior therapy, whether anti-PD-1, anti-PD-L1 or anti-CTLA-4, was allowed, and approximately 37% had some.

At baseline, cycle 4 day 1, and cycle 7 day 1, blood was sampled. V gave up 1 base and J gave up 0 bases, with 5 bases separating them. Germline CDR1 is SGHVS and CDR2 is FNYEAQ. The length of the CDR3 is 14 residues. Produced via immunoSEQ multiplex PCR; TCRdb's table is partial and in-frame only. Counted here are 8,500 to 9,500 clones, 55% to 75% occurring once; the ten biggest clones make up roughly 29%. This TCR was sampled from an adult with an advanced solid tumor such as melanoma, head and neck, liver or kidney cancer. The V call is TRBV7-6, the J call TRBJ2-3; D gene unclear. The sample in question was CD4+ or CD8+ T cells sorted from blood, obtained in a trial of the OX40 agonist ivuxolimab. CDR3 coding DNA: TGTGCCAGCAGCTTAGGGGCCAGCACAGATACGCAGTATTTT. Translation: CASSLGASTDTQYF.